This T cell receptor (beta chain) emerged from a study of cytomegalovirus exposure and HLA in healthy donors. The study's findings and limits: Altogether, 150 or so TCR beta chains were recorded as cytomegalovirus-associated. A later analysis found common viral pathogens apparently linked to several of the most significant clusters.

As concerns this clone: What it recognizes is unknown.

V was cut by 8 bases and J by 0 bases, with 14 bases left in between. The CDR3 covers 14 residues. Germline assignment: CDR1 SQVTM and CDR2 ANQGSEA. In the PCR, 60 Vbeta and 13 Jbeta primers were used. Assay: immunoSEQ multiplex PCR; the TCRdb copy retains only in-frame clones and omits some. The data contain over 85,000 clones, around 81% of them singletons. This clonotype was obtained from a middle-aged man in good health and CMV-seropositive. Material for sequencing was PBMCs. This chain links TRBV29-1 with TRBJ1-3; the D is unclear. Here the CDR3 reads CSISGSTSGNTIYF. DNA for the CDR3: TGCAGCATTTCAGGATCCACCTCTGGAAACACCATATATTTT.